The 19 T cell receptor beta chains below come from one sample, sequenced in a study of T cell responses to AZD1222 COVID-19 vaccine. Here immunoSEQ multiplex PCR was the method, and the copy in TCRdb shows in-frame clones only, minus some. The data contain roughly 150,000 clones, roughly 90% of them seen just once; the ten biggest clones take up 1.5%. Sequenced material: peripheral blood, taken 28 days after the second AZD1222 dose. The receptors here all came from an adult who received the AZD1222 COVID-19 vaccine.

The gene calls are TRBV10-3 and TRBJ2-3; D is ambiguous. Germline assignment: CDR1 ENHRY and CDR2 SYGVKD. The CDR3 sequence is 12 residues long. V was pared by 6 bases and J by 4 bases, with 8 bases between. The CDR3 DNA sequence: TGTGCCATCAGAATGACCTCAGATACGCAGTATTTT. It yields the protein CAIRMTSDTQYF.

This clone showed up just once. The chain combines TRBV28 with TRBJ2-1; D unresolved. The CDR3 spans 13 residues. V was pared by 2 bases and J by 6 bases, with 8 bases between. Looked up from germline, CDR1 is MDHEN and CDR2 is SYDVKM. The CDR3 DNA reads as TGTGCCAGCAGTTTAGCTCTCTTCAATGAGCAGTTCTTC. Translating gives CASSLALFNEQFF. Together with reference TRBV28 and TRBJ2-1, the CDR3 gives the full variable domain: DVKVTQSSRYLVKRTGEKVFLECVQDMDHENMFWYRQDPGLGLRLIYFSYDVKMKEKGDIPEGYSVSREKKERFSLILESASTNQTSMYLCASSLALFNEQFFGPGTRLTVL.

The V and J genes are TRBV5-1 and TRBJ1-4, with 8 bases fitting TRBD1. Trimming took 2 bases from V and 6 from J; bases not matched to a gene: 9. Per the germline V gene, CDR1 is SGHRS and CDR2 is YFSETQ. The CDR3 has 16 amino acids. The CDR3 here is CASSLRSGQGYEKLFF. CDR3 nucleotides: TGCGCCAGCAGCTTAAGGAGTGGACAGGGATATGAAAAACTGTTTTTT.

The chain couples TRBV18 to TRBJ2-7; no clear D gene. CDR1 and CDR2 from the germline V gene are KGHSH and LQKENI. Trimming stripped 2 bases from V and 1 base from J, with 12 bases between. The CDR3 length is 15 residues. CDR3 loop: CASSPVWSMSYEQYF. The CDR3 DNA reads TGTGCCAGCTCACCAGTTTGGTCCATGTCCTACGAGCAGTACTTC.

The chain employs TRBV30 and TRBJ1-3, with D possibly TRBD1 on 5 matching bases. This CDR3 has 14 residues. CDR1 is GTSNPN, CDR2 SVGIG, per germline (reference sequence). V was clipped by 5 bases and J by 4 bases, with 15 bases between them. The CDR3 loop reads CAWDKWRGGNTIYF. In DNA form, the CDR3 reads TGTGCCTGGGATAAGTGGAGGGGAGGAAACACCATATATTTT.

The chain carries TRBV10-1 and TRBJ1-1; 12 bases agree with TRBD1. Trimming at V came to 3 bases and at J to 5 bases, leaving 10 bases not matched to a gene. This CDR3 is 17 amino acids long. Germline CDR1 reads WNHNN; CDR2 reads SYGVQD (reference sequence). CDR3 sequence: CASSDWDRGRLDTEAFF. Here the CDR3 DNA reads TGCGCCAGCAGTGATTGGGACAGGGGGCGCCTAGATACTGAAGCTTTCTTT.

The genes are TRBV19 and TRBJ2-2; D ambiguous. The CDR3 covers 12 residues. Looked up from germline, CDR1 is LNHDA and CDR2 is SQIVND (reference sequence). Trimming shortened V by 2 bases and J by 6 bases, and 4 bases separated the two germline ends. Here the CDR3 DNA reads TGTGCCAGTAGTATACAAGCCGGGGAGCTGTTTTTT. Protein: CASSIQAGELFF.

The rearrangement links TRBV5-8 to TRBJ2-3, with D possibly being TRBD1 (6 bases). Deletions cut 0 bases from V and 1 base from J, with 9 bases between. This CDR3 contains 15 residues. CDR1 SGHTS and CDR2 YDEGEE come from the germline V gene. The CDR3 here is CASSLGPGGTDTQYF. CDR3 bases: TGTGCCAGCAGCTTGGGTCCAGGGGGCACAGATACGCAGTATTTT. Looking up the rest from reference TRBV5-8 and TRBJ2-3 gives the full variable domain: EAGVTQSPTHLIKTRGQQATLRCSPISGHTSVYWYQQALGLGLQFLLWYDEGEERNRGNFPPRFSGRQFPNYSSELNVNALELEDSALYLCASSLGPGGTDTQYFGPGTRLTVL.

This clone was seen just once. The J gene is TRBJ2-2, the V gene TRBV3-1 (or the pseudogene TRBV3-2), with TRBD2 matching 12 bases. This CDR3 is 15 amino acids long. Germline CDR1 is LGHDT and CDR2 is YNNKEL (reference sequence). J lost 6 bases, V lost 4 bases, and 3 bases had no gene match. In DNA form, the CDR3 reads TGTGCCAGCAGCCGGACTAGCGGGAATCCCGGGGAGCTGTTTTTT. It specifies CASSRTSGNPGELFF.

The chain joins TRBV9 to TRBJ1-1, with 11 bases that match TRBD1. Germline trimming cut 0 bases from V and 4 bases from J; bases unmatched to any gene: 5. This CDR3 is 16 amino acids long. CDR1 and CDR2 from the germline V gene are SGDLS and YYNGEE. The CDR3: CASSVAKGQGVTEAFF. CDR3 DNA: TGTGCCAGCAGCGTAGCTAAGGGACAGGGGGTCACTGAAGCTTTCTTT. The full variable domain, its missing parts supplied by reference TRBV9 and TRBJ1-1, is DSGVTQTPKHLITATGQRVTLRCSPRSGDLSVYWYQQSLDQGLQFLIQYYNGEERAKGNILERFSAQQFPDLHSELNLSSLELGDSALYFCASSVAKGQGVTEAFFGQGTRLTVV.

The chain carries TRBV6-7 and TRBJ1-1; D is unresolved. TRBV6-7 counts as an open reading frame of uncertain function. The CDR3 has 14 residues. Trimming shortened V by 6 bases and J by 1 base, and 12 bases separated the two germline ends. The chain's CDR3 is CASSGSQRNTEAFF. CDR3 nucleotides: TGTGCCAGCAGCGGCTCGCAGAGGAACACTGAAGCTTTCTTT.

The gene calls are TRBV29-1 and TRBJ2-6, with no clear D. The ends were cut back, 6 bases at V and 0 bases at J, with 12 bases in the middle. Germline CDR1 SQVTM, CDR2 ANQGSEA. This CDR3 is built from 15 residues. In nucleotides, the CDR3 is TGCAGCGTCATCGGACCTTCCTCTGGGGCCAACGTCCTGACTTTC. This codes for CSVIGPSSGANVLTF.

CDR3 loop: CASSQGGTTKISGNIQYF. The CDR3 DNA is TGTGCCAGCAGCCAAGGTGGGACTACCAAAATTTCGGGAAACATTCAGTACTTC. This chain joins TRBV4-2 and TRBJ2-4, with TRBD2 identical over 7 bases. The CDR3 totals 18 residues. The trim removed 1 base at V and 6 bases at J, leaving 15 bases unmatched. Germline V gene sequence: CDR1 LGHNA, CDR2 YNFKEQ.

The V and J genes are TRBV11-2 and TRBJ2-7; 10 positions agree with TRBD2. The junction had 6 bases not matched to a gene; V was cut back by 6 bases and J by 1 base. The CDR3 runs 15 residues. CDR1 and CDR2 from the germline V gene are SGHAT and FQNNGV. The CDR3 DNA reads as TGTGCCAGCAGTCAAAGGACTAGCGGTTCCTACGAGCAGTACTTC. It codes for CASSQRTSGSYEQYF.

The chain recombines TRBV27 with TRBJ1-5, with 8 positions matching TRBD1. V lost 6 bases to trimming and J lost 6 bases; unmatched junction nucleotides: 7. The CDR3 sequence is 14 residues long. Germline V gene data show CDR1 as MNHEY and CDR2 as SMNVEV (reference sequence). CDR3 region: CASSRTGYGQPQHF. The CDR3 nucleotides are TGTGCCAGCAGCCGGACAGGGTACGGTCAGCCCCAGCATTTT.

This clone was observed a few times. V gene TRBV5-6 combines with J gene TRBJ1-5; D not resolved. This CDR3 is built from 12 residues. Per the germline V gene, CDR1 is SGHDT and CDR2 is YYEEEE. Trimming cost V 1 base and J 7 bases, with 6 bases left between them. As DNA, the CDR3 is TGTGCCAGCAGCTTGTTCGGGCAGCCCCAGCATTTT. Protein sequence: CASSLFGQPQHF.

The V call is TRBV2, the J call TRBJ2-7; no clear D gene. The germline V gene encodes CDR1 SNHLY and CDR2 FYNNEI. V was clipped by 0 bases and J by 3 bases, with 12 bases between them. The CDR3 contains 15 residues. CDR3 loop: CASSEALGLNYEQYF. CDR3 in DNA: TGTGCCAGCAGTGAAGCCCTAGGCCTGAACTACGAGCAGTACTTC. Using reference TRBV2 and TRBJ2-7 for the parts outside the CDR3, the full variable domain is EPEVTQTPSHQVTQMGQEVILRCVPISNHLYFYWYRQILGQKVEFLVSFYNNEISEKSEIFDDQFSVERPDGSNFTLKIRSTKLEDSAMYFCASSEALGLNYEQYFGPGTRLTVT.

The chain carries TRBV9 and TRBJ2-2, with D maybe TRBD1 (6 bases). Looked up from germline, CDR1 is SGDLS and CDR2 is YYNGEE. The CDR3 loop spans 16 amino acids. Trimming cost V 4 bases and J 2 bases, with 15 bases left between them. CDR3 DNA sequence: TGTGCCAGCAGCTCACGGACAGACGATAACACCGGGGAGCTGTTTTTT. Translating gives CASSSRTDDNTGELFF. Filled out from reference TRBV9 and TRBJ2-2, the complete variable domain reads DSGVTQTPKHLITATGQRVTLRCSPRSGDLSVYWYQQSLDQGLQFLIQYYNGEERAKGNILERFSAQQFPDLHSELNLSSLELGDSALYFCASSSRTDDNTGELFFGEGSRLTVL.

The gene calls are TRBV7-9 and TRBJ1-3, with D hard to call. Trimming took 3 bases from V and 2 from J, leaving 8 bases between them. Germline assignment: CDR1 SEHNR and CDR2 FQNEAQ (reference sequence). The CDR3 spans 14 residues. CDR3 nucleotide sequence: TGTGCCAGCAGCTTTCGTACGGCTGGAAACACCATATATTTT. It yields the protein CASSFRTAGNTIYF.